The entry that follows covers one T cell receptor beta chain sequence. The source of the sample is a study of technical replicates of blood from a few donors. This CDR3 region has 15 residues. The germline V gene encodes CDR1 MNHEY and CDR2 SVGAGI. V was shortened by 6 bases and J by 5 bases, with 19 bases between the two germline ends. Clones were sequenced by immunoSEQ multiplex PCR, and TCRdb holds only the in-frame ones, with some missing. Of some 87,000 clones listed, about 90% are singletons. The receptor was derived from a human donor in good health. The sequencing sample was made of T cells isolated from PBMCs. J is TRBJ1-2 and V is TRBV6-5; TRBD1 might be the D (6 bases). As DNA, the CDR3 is TGTGCCAGCAGGGATATCTCAGGGGTTGGGTATGGCTACACCTTC. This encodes CASRDISGVGYGYTF.